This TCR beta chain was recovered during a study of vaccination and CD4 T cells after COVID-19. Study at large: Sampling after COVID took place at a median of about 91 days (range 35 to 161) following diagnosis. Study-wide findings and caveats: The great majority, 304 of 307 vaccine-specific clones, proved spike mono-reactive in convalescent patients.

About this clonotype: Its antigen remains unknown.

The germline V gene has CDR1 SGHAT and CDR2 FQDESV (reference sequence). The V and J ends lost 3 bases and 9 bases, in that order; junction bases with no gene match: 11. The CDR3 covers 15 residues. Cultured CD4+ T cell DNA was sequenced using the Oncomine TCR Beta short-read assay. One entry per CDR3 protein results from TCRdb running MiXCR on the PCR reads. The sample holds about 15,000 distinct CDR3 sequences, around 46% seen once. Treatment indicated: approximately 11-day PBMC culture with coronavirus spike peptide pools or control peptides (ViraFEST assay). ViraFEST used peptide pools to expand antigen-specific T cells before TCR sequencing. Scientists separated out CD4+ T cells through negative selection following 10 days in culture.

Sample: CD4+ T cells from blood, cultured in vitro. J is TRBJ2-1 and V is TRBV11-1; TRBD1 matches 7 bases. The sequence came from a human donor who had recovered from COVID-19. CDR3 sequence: CASSFGQVTHSEQFF. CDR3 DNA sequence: TGTGCCAGCAGCTTTGGACAGGTGACGCACAGTGAGCAGTTCTTC.